This TCR beta chain came from a study of T cell responses to AZD1222 COVID-19 vaccine. Assay used: immunoSEQ multiplex PCR; TCRdb lists only in-frame clones, some missing. The sample lists some 120,000 clones, 88% occurring once. Per germline, CDR1 MGHRA and CDR2 YSYEKL. The CDR3 spans 12 residues. Trimming stripped 0 bases from V and 4 bases from J, with 3 bases between. Here the sequenced sample was peripheral blood, taken on day 0 of AZD1222 vaccination. J is TRBJ1-2 and V is TRBV4-1; the D is unclear. The sequence was collected from an adult in good health. The CDR3 coding sequence is TGCGCCAGCAGCCAAGAGTCCTATGGCTACACCTTC. It codes for CASSQESYGYTF.